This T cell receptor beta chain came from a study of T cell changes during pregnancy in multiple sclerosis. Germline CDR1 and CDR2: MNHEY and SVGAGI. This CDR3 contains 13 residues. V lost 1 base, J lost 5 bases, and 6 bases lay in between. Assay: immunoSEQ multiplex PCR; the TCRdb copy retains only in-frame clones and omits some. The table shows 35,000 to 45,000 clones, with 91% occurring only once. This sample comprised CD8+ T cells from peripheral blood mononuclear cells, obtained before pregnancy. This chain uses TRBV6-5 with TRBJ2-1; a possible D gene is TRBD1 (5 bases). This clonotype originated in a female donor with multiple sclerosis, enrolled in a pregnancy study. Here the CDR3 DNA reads TGTGCCAGCAGTTACTACAGGAACAATGAGCAGTTCTTC. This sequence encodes CASSYYRNNEQFF.